This T cell receptor beta chain was observed in a study of technical replicates of blood from a handful of donors. The J segment lost 6 bases and the V segment lost 8 bases, leaving 2 bases of the junction unmatched. CDR3 length equals 11 residues. Germline values: CDR1 LNHDA, CDR2 SQIVND (reference sequence). Sequencing used immunoSEQ multiplex PCR; TCRdb keeps in-frame clones, though not all of them. The top ten hold 3.5% to 5% of the sample, which has some 60,000 clones, 91% seen once. The chain joins TRBV19 to TRBJ1-2; 8 positions agree with TRBD1. The source is a human donor in good health. Some clones in this sample may be carry-over from other donors' samples. The sequencing sample was made of PBMCs. The CDR3 DNA reads as TGTGCCAGTTGGACAGGGAATGGCTACACCTTC. Translation gives CASWTGNGYTF.